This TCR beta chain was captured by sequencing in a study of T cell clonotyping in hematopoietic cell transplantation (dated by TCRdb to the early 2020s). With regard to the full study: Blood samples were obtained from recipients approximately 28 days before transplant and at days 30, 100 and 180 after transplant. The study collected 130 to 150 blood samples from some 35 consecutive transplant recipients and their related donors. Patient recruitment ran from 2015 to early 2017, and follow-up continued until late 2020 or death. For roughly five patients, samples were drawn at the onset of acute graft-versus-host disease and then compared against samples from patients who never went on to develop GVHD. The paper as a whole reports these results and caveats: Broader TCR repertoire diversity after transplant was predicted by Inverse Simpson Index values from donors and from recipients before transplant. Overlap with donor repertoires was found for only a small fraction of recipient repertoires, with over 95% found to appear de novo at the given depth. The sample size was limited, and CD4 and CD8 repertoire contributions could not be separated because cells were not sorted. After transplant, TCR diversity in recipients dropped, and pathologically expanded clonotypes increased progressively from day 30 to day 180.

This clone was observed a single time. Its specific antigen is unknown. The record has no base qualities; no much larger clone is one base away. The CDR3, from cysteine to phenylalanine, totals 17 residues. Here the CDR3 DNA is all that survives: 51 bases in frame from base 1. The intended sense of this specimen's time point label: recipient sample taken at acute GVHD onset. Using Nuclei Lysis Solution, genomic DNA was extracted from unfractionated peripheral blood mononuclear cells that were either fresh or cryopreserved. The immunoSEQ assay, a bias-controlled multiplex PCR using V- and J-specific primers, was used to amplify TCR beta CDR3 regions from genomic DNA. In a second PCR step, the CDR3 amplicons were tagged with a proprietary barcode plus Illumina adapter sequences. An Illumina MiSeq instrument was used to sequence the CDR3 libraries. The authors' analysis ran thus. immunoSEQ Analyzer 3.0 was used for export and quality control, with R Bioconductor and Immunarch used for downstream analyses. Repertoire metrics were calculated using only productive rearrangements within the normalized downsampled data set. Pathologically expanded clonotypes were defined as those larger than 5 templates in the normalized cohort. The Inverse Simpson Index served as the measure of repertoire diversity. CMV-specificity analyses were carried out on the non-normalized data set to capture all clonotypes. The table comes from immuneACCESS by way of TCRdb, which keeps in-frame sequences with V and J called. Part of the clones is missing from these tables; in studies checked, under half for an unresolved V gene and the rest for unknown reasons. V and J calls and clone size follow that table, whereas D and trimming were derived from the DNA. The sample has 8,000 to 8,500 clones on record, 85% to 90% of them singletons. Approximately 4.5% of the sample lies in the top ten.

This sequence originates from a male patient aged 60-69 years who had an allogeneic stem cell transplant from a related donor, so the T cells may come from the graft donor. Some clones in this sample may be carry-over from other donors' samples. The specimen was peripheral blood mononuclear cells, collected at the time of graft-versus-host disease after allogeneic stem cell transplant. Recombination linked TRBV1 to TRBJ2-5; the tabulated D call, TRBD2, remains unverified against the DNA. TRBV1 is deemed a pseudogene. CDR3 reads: CTSSQARLAGVQETQYF. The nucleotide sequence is TGCACCAGCAGCCAAGCACGCCTAGCGGGGGTCCAAGAGACCCAGTACTTC.